This T cell receptor (beta chain) was captured in a study of T cell repertoires in cytomegalovirus infection. About the study: Based on public TCR beta signatures, there were indications of CMV infection and of a matching HLA type.

This clonotype was counted only a few times. CDR1 is MNHEY and CDR2 is SMNVEV in the germline V gene (reference sequence). Trimming removed 5 bases from V and 5 bases from J, with 15 bases in between. The CDR3 is 14 amino acids. Each CDR3 protein is one row after TCRdb ran MiXCR on the reads. Of roughly 230,000 distinct CDR3 sequences in the sample, roughly 23% were seen once. The V call is TRBV27, the J call TRBJ1-1; D not resolved. The sequence was collected from a human donor in good health (CMV status not recorded). Some clones in this sample may be carry-over from other donors' samples. The sample was CD8+ T cells from PBMCs. The DNA of the CDR3 is TGTGCCAGCAGTCGACAACTGGTGGGAACTGAAGCTTTCTTT. It codes for CASSRQLVGTEAFF.